Sequencing of this T cell receptor (beta chain) was carried out in a study of blood T cells in healthy people across ages (dated by TCRdb to the mid-2010s). With regard to the full study: In model experiments, roughly one uniquely barcoded TCR beta cDNA molecule per two T cells was captured by template switching. Donors were grouped into four age groups: young (average about 15 years), middle-aged (less than 40), aged (roughly 62) and long-lived (approximately 78). Age-related changes in TCR beta repertoire diversity were measured in the study by deep sequencing normalized with unique cDNA molecular identifiers. The study analyzed two additional independent replicas of 1 million unique cDNA reads from the same blood draw for two donors, one aged 18 to 30 and one aged 80 or older. To avoid experimental bias, donors of different ages were randomly spread across the sequencing lanes. General findings and caveats noted by the study authors: Estimates of total diversity based on one million sequenced T cells were considered lower bounds and underestimates. As age increased, observed TCR beta diversity per million T cells dropped in a roughly linear way, and a significant reduction was already evident by age 40. Compared with the aged group, the long-lived group had more naive CD4+ T cells, fewer expanded clones and increased TCR diversity, suggesting age selection. Observed TCR beta diversity correlated strongly with the percentage of naive T cells measured by flow cytometry. Because donor CMV infection status was unknown, age-related changes in expanded clonotypes were potentially confounded. Since profiling was done on bulk unsorted PBMCs, naive and antigen-experienced compartments could not be conclusively compared.

The donors were about 40 Caucasian individuals from Russia, aged roughly 6 to 90 years, who were systemically healthy. Each donor gave 8 to 10 milliliters of peripheral blood, collected into EDTA-treated Vacutainer tubes. Ficoll-Paque density-gradient centrifugation was used to isolate PBMCs, with at least 7 million obtained per sample. Total RNA was extracted from PBMCs with Trizol reagent, with at least 6 micrograms obtained per sample. The percentages of naive CD45RAhigh/CD27high T cells were determined by flow cytometry on a PBMC aliquot from every donor. Turning to this clonotype: Its antigen remains undetermined. Within one base of it there is no much larger clone, and no base qualities were kept.

The receptor library was made with 5' RACE. Sequenced on an Illumina HiSeq 2500. A second roughly 6 to 11 cycle PCR used a sample-barcoded 5' primer and a J-beta primer mix. Each TCR beta cDNA molecule received a unique molecular identifier from a template-switch 5' adaptor carrying 12 random nucleotides. At least 3 million CDR3-containing paired-end reads were obtained from each sample. First-strand cDNA synthesis was performed from all RNA using the Mint cDNA synthesis kit, with priming by a TRBC-specific oligonucleotide. Following uracil-DNA glycosylase treatment, a first 18-cycle PCR with universal primers M1SS and BC2_uni_R was performed on all cDNA. On the authors' methods: For normalization, 1 million high-quality reads were randomly selected from each sample, with every read carrying a distinct molecular identifier. Reads sharing molecular identifiers were discarded rather than binned into consensus sequences. MiTCR, run with a Q25 quality threshold and the strictest error-elimination algorithm, handled CDR3 identification, clonotype clustering and error correction. Lower-bound total TCR beta diversity was estimated with a nonparametric unseen species model using Euler transformation. TCRdb reanalyzed the raw reads on its own, using fastp at Q25 for trimming and MiXCR for clone calling, and kept in-frame beta chains. All rows with the same CDR3 protein become a single entry with the most common DNA and genes. The V and J calls follow TCRdb's processing rather than the paper's. The table for this sample lists about 1.5 million distinct CDR3 sequences; roughly two fifths of them were counted only once. The ten largest clones represent about 4.1% of the sample.

The germline V gene sets CDR1 to KGHSH and CDR2 to LQKENI. The CDR3 covers 15 residues, taking in both the cysteine and the phenylalanine. This entry keeps only the CDR3 DNA: 45 bases, framed from base 1. Unmatched junction bases come to 9, with V trimmed by 6 bases and J by 6 bases. This clonotype was obtained from a woman aged 18-35 years in good health. The sample was blood. The chain is made from TRBV18 and TRBJ2-1; the junction holds 9 bases that match TRBD2. The CDR3 in this case is CASSSNSGSPNEQFF. The sequence in DNA is TGTGCCAGCTCGTCGAATAGCGGGAGCCCCAATGAGCAGTTCTTC.